This T cell receptor (beta chain) emerged from a study of CD8 T cells in Susac syndrome. An amount of RNA that ranged from roughly 0.45 to 1 ug was reverse transcribed with random hexamers. TCRdb reanalysed the immunoSEQ multiplex PCR reads using MiXCR and keeps one entry per CDR3 protein. This sample has about 300,000 distinct CDR3 sequences; over 75% occur once, and the top ten carry around 0.18%. Per germline, CDR1 LGHDT and CDR2 YNNKEL (reference sequence). The germline V and J ends were trimmed by 0 bases and 6 bases, with 15 bases remaining between them. The CDR3 runs to 15 residues. Peripheral blood CD8+ and CD4+ T cells were profiled by TCR beta sequencing. FACS enriched CD8+ TEMRA cells, while bulk CD8+ and CD4+ were negatively isolated.

The chain has TRBV3-1 and TRBJ2-7, with D perhaps given as TRBD1 or TRBD2 (5 bases each). The clonotype originates from a human donor with multiple sclerosis. Sequenced input: CD8+ T cells from PBMCs. CDR3 sequence: CASSQDIFTRGEQYF. For the CDR3, the DNA is TGTGCCAGCAGCCAAGATATATTTACTAGGGGCGAGCAGTACTTC.